This TCR beta chain was observed in a study of control samples from healthy donors and cancer patients. Sequenced by immunoSEQ multiplex PCR; TCRdb stores in-frame clones only, minus some. The data hold around 230,000 clones, with around 94% observed a single time. Germline CDR1 reads SGHTA; CDR2 reads FQGNSA. The ends were cut back, 5 bases at V and 3 bases at J, with 16 bases in the middle. There are 16 residues in the CDR3. The sequence derives from a man aged 50-60 years in good health. The V and J genes are TRBV7-2 and TRBJ2-2, with D perhaps TRBD1 (5 bases). Input material: blood. CDR3 sequence reads: CASSLFPRGDTGELFF. As DNA, the CDR3 is TGTGCCAGCAGCCTCTTTCCTAGGGGCGACACCGGGGAGCTGTTTTTT.